This TCR beta chain was identified in a study of OX40 agonist ivuxolimab in advanced cancers. This table comes from immunoSEQ multiplex PCR, and its TCRdb copy is limited to in-frame clones, with some not included. The sample lists tens of thousands of clones; about nine tenths were seen once. The CDR3 has 15 amino acids. CDR1 is LGHNA and CDR2 is YSLEER in the germline V gene. Trimming left V 4 bases short and J 5 bases short, with 17 bases between. This rearrangement joins TRBV4-3 to TRBJ2-5, with a possible D match to TRBD1 (5 bases). The TCR comes from an adult with an advanced solid tumor such as melanoma, head and neck, liver or kidney cancer. Material: CD4+ or CD8+ T cells sorted from blood, obtained in a trial of the OX40 agonist ivuxolimab. The DNA for the CDR3 is TGCGCCAGCAGCCTTGGTGGGGCGAAAGAGGAGACCCAGTACTTC. Translation: CASSLGGAKEETQYF.